The rows below give T cell receptor beta chains drawn from one sample of a study of control samples from healthy donors and cancer patients. Clones were sequenced by immunoSEQ multiplex PCR, and TCRdb holds only the in-frame ones, with some missing. The sample holds roughly 140,000 clones, over 90% seen once. The sample consisted of blood. All receptors come from a man aged 50 or older in good health. The conserved cysteine and the conserved F or W are not part of the CDR3 here.

j_gene | v_gene | CDR3aa
TRBJ2-1 | TRBV27 | ASTGQQRTSGRANEQF
TRBJ1-1 | TRBV29-1 | SVVLWSEAF
TRBJ1-4 | TRBV6-1 | ASSEAGTEIWNEKLF
TRBJ1-1 | TRBV18 | ASSPKQGGYTEAF
TRBJ2-1 | TRBV7-6 | ASSLDPAGADNEQF
TRBJ1-1 | TRBV5-4 | ASSLGGRSRGTEAF
TRBJ2-5 | TRBV13 | ASSSREGRETQY
TRBJ2-2 | TRBV9 | ASTRAGNTGELF
TRBJ1-1 | TRBV19 | ASSTTGGNTEAF
TRBJ1-3 | TRBV6-5 | ASSQPGDPIY
TRBJ2-1 | TRBV2 | ASTPANEQF
TRBJ1-6 | TRBV27 | ASSPPGQLNSPLH
TRBJ2-5 | TRBV11-2 | ASSPTVKETQY
TRBJ1-3 | TRBV14 | ASSSGHQTGNTIY
TRBJ1-5 | TRBV21-1 | ASSNWQNYSNQPQH
TRBJ1-2 | TRBV9 | ASSGVDGRGAFSYGYT
TRBJ1-5 | TRBV11-2 | ASSTDRGNQPQH
TRBJ2-5 | TRBV4-1 | ASSQTGLAAETQY
TRBJ2-1 | TRBV7-9 | ASSPPGQRNNEQF
TRBJ2-5 | TRBV5-1 | ASRGSTPGETQY
TRBJ2-5 | TRBV29-1 | SVAPQETQY
TRBJ1-5 | TRBV19 | ASTPGLRTGQPQH
TRBJ1-1 | TRBV27 | ASSLGSGTEAF
TRBJ1-4 | TRBV28 | ASSTQGALDEKLF
TRBJ2-7 | TRBV7-2 | ASSLAPGLQYEQY
TRBJ1-3 | TRBV28 | ASTKQGAGNTIY
TRBJ2-3 | TRBV5-4 | ASSLRRAPTDTQY
TRBJ2-7 | TRBV18 | ASSPRLAGTYEQY
TRBJ2-5 | TRBV7-2 | ASSPPSVKQTQY
TRBJ1-4 | TRBV5-1 | ASSLGQGATNEKLF
TRBJ1-1 | TRBV20-1 | SASVGGTEAF
TRBJ2-2 | TRBV19 | ASSTLAGGGTGELF
TRBJ2-3 | TRBV27 | ASRGWGGPTDTQY
TRBJ2-7 | TRBV27 | ASSSRVGSYEQY
TRBJ2-1 | TRBV18 | ASSLLAGEVNEQF
TRBJ2-1 | TRBV27 | ASSPKHGTLSSYNEQF
TRBJ2-3 | TRBV7-6 | ASSLGTQGTPY
TRBJ2-1 | TRBV5-1 | ASSLALGPSKGEQF
TRBJ1-2 | TRBV5-1 | ASSRTGDHGYT
TRBJ2-7 | TRBV2 | ASKNRGRPDEQY
TRBJ2-4 | TRBV6-2/TRBV6-3 | ASSYRRDRGDPKNIQY
TRBJ2-3 | TRBV19 | ASSTGEDAFLGRQY
TRBJ2-4 | TRBV6-1 | ASSDPGEGKNIQY
TRBJ1-5 | TRBV5-8 | ASSPLGGNQPQH
TRBJ1-6 | TRBV4-1 | ASSQESGVDSPLH
TRBJ2-7 | TRBV11-2 | ASSLYSARGAMSSYEQY
TRBJ1-1 | TRBV7-9 | ASSPQALNTEAF
TRBJ1-5 | TRBV21-1 | ASSALSTDDQPQH
TRBJ1-1 | TRBV12-3/TRBV12-4 | ASNLLGGGDAF
TRBJ1-1 | TRBV20-1 | SAKDSEAF
TRBJ2-7 | TRBV5-6 | ASTRFDRTYEQY
TRBJ2-7 | TRBV27 | ASSFTGTGIYEQY
TRBJ2-3 | TRBV14 | ASSQLRDTQY
TRBJ2-2 | TRBV3-1/TRBV3-2 | ASSQAGANTGELF
TRBJ2-7 | TRBV19 | ASETGTGIGEQY